Listed here are 31 T cell receptor beta chains from one sample, sequenced in a study of technical replicates of blood from a few donors (dated by TCRdb to 2015 to 2018). The method was the immunoSEQ multiplex PCR assay. Entries here come from immuneACCESS through TCRdb and include only in-frame sequences with V and J called. Some clones fail to appear in such tables; in the studies checked, an unresolved V gene covers under half of the shortfall, and the cause of the remainder is unknown. The sample profile shows 98,000 or so clones; 95% of them were found once. Of the sample, 0.2% to 0.25% is held by the ten largest clones. Sequenced sample: T cells isolated from PBMCs. These receptors all stem from a human donor in good health.

This clone was counted between two and nine times. The rearrangement links TRBV2 to TRBJ1-1; 7 nucleotides agree with TRBD1. The germline CDR1 and CDR2 sequences are SNHLY and FYNNEI. This CDR3 has 13 amino acids. J lost 0 bases, V lost 9 bases, and 4 bases had no gene match. The CDR3 region has the DNA TGTGCCAGTGAGGGGGCATTGAACACTGAAGCTTTCTTT. Protein product: CASEGALNTEAFF.

The chain carries TRBV7-9 and TRBJ2-2, with 9 bases lining up with TRBD2. The CDR3 length is 17 residues. Germline-derived CDR1 and CDR2 are SEHNR and FQNEAQ (reference sequence). Trimming cost V 5 bases and J 4 bases; bases outside gene matches: 11. CDR3 loop: CASSHEASGESTGELFF. Written as DNA, the CDR3 is TGTGCCAGCAGCCATGAGGCTAGCGGGGAATCCACCGGGGAGCTGTTTTTT. The full variable domain, in which reference TRBV7-9 and TRBJ2-2 provide the parts outside the CDR3, is DTGVSQNPRHKITKRGQNVTFRCDPISEHNRLYWYRQTLGQGPEFLTYFQNEAQLEKSRLLSDRFSAERPKGSFSTLEIQRTEQGDSAMYLCASSHEASGESTGELFFGEGSRLTVL.

Here the CDR3 DNA reads TGTGCCAGCAGTCCCGGCTCGGGGGTGCAGTACTTC. This translates into CASSPGSGVQYF. The chain joins TRBV6-5 to TRBJ2-7; weak D call: TRBD2 (6 bases). Trimming took off 5 bases at V and 9 bases at J, with 14 bases between the two ends. The germline gives CDR1 MNHEY, CDR2 SVGAGI. This CDR3 contains 12 residues.

This clone turned up a few times. The J gene is TRBJ2-1, the V gene TRBV7-6, with unresolved D. The CDR3 spans 16 residues. CDR1 is SGHVS, CDR2 FNYEAQ, per germline. V dropped 5 bases and J dropped 0 bases, with 14 bases sitting between them. The CDR3 DNA reads as TGTGCCAGCAGCACCAACACCGCCTCCTCCTACAATGAGCAGTTCTTC. Its protein product is CASSTNTASSYNEQFF. The entire variable domain, with the rest obtained from reference TRBV7-6 and TRBJ2-1, is as follows: GAGVSQSPRYKVTKRGQDVALRCDPISGHVSLYWYRQALGQGPEFLTYFNYEAQQDKSGLPNDRFSAERPEGSISTLTIQRTEQRDSAMYRCASSTNTASSYNEQFFGPGTRLTVL.

V gene TRBV29-1 combines with J gene TRBJ1-1; D is perhaps TRBD1 (6 bases). Between the trimmed V and J ends, which lost 4 bases and 1 base, there was a span of 13 bases. This CDR3 is built from 14 residues. The germline V gene has CDR1 SQVTM and CDR2 ANQGSEA. CDR3 nucleotide sequence: TGCAGCGTTGGGGGGCCTCTGAGGAACACTGAAGCTTTCTTT. This encodes CSVGGPLRNTEAFF. The variable domain in full, with the rest retrieved from reference TRBV29-1 and TRBJ1-1, is SAVISQKPSRDICQRGTSLTIQCQVDSQVTMMFWYRQQPGQSLTLIATANQGSEATYESGFVIDKFPISRPNLTFSTLTVSNMSPEDSSIYLCSVGGPLRNTEAFFGQGTRLTVV.

The chain uses TRBV5-4 and TRBJ1-1, with 10 bases identical to TRBD1. In germline, CDR1 is SGHNT, CDR2 YYREEE (reference sequence). V shed 5 bases and J 6 bases; nucleotides not matched to a gene: 7. CDR3 length: 14 amino acids. CDR3 region: CASRSDRGRSEAFF. For the CDR3, the DNA is TGTGCCAGCAGAAGTGACAGGGGGCGGTCTGAAGCTTTCTTT.

The rearrangement links TRBV5-1 to TRBJ2-5; 8 bases agree with TRBD1. This CDR3 region has 16 residues. V was pared by 2 bases and J by 4 bases, with 10 bases of the junction left unmatched. Germline V gives CDR1 SGHRS, CDR2 YFSETQ. The CDR3 region has the DNA TGCGCCAGCAGCTTAGGTCCTACCACAGGGGGAGAGACCCAGTACTTC. Translating gives CASSLGPTTGGETQYF.

The V gene is TRBV27, the J gene TRBJ1-1; the D is unclear. The CDR3 is 13 amino acids. The germline V gene has CDR1 MNHEY and CDR2 SMNVEV (reference sequence). V dropped 8 bases and J dropped 3 bases, with 13 bases sitting between them. The CDR3 is CASGKKDYTEAFF. CDR3 DNA: TGTGCCAGCGGAAAAAAGGACTACACTGAAGCTTTCTTT.

This rearrangement joins TRBV4-1 to TRBJ2-1, with 7 bases identical to TRBD2. The junction had 3 bases not matched to a gene; V was cut back by 0 bases and J by 4 bases. This CDR3 is built from 15 residues. Per germline, CDR1 MGHRA and CDR2 YSYEKL. CDR3 protein: CASSQEGREYNEQFF. Written as DNA, the CDR3 is TGCGCCAGCAGCCAAGAGGGGAGGGAGTACAATGAGCAGTTCTTC.

The chain uses TRBV5-4 and TRBJ2-5; TRBD2 matches at 12 bases. The V segment lost 3 bases and the J segment 2 bases; nucleotides outside the gene matches: 11. CDR1 and CDR2 (germline): SGHNT, YYREEE (reference sequence). This CDR3 region has 18 residues. As DNA, the CDR3 is TGTGCCAGCAGCTCAACCTCGGGACTAGCGGGCCTACAAGAGACCCAGTACTTC. This codes for CASSSTSGLAGLQETQYF.

The chain employs TRBV5-6 and TRBJ2-1; 11 nucleotides match TRBD2. The CDR3 covers 17 residues. The V gene end was trimmed by 1 base and the J gene end by 2 bases; junction bases not matched to a gene: 5. The germline V gene encodes CDR1 SGHDT and CDR2 YYEEEE. CDR3 in DNA: TGTGCCAGCAGCTTGACTAGCGGGGGCCTCACCTACAATGAGCAGTTCTTC. Protein sequence: CASSLTSGGLTYNEQFF.

The chain has TRBV29-1 and TRBJ2-7; 7 bases line up with TRBD1. The germline CDR1 and CDR2 sequences are SQVTM and ANQGSEA. J gave up 0 bases and V 4 bases, and 9 bases lay outside the gene matches. The CDR3 has 15 residues. CDR3 amino acids: CSVVEGQKSSYEQYF. The CDR3, as DNA: TGCAGCGTTGTAGAGGGACAGAAGAGCTCCTACGAGCAGTACTTC.

This clone was seen once. The chain is built from TRBV5-1 and TRBJ2-1, with TRBD2 matching 12 bases. With V trimmed by 2 bases and J by 0 bases, 9 bases remained unmatched. The CDR3 spans 19 residues. CDR1 is SGHRS, CDR2 YFSETQ, per germline. The chain's CDR3 is CASSFPGLAGSSSYNEQFF. The CDR3 DNA reads TGCGCCAGCAGCTTTCCGGGACTAGCGGGCTCGAGCTCCTACAATGAGCAGTTCTTC. Full variable domain (remainder filled in from reference TRBV5-1 and TRBJ2-1): KAGVTQTPRYLIKTRGQQVTLSCSPISGHRSVSWYQQTPGQGLQFLFEYFSETQRNKGNFPGRFSGRQFSNSRSEMNVSTLELGDSALYLCASSFPGLAGSSSYNEQFFGPGTRLTVL.

This clone came up once. The V call is TRBV29-1, the J call TRBJ1-4; D perhaps matches TRBD1 (5 bases). The CDR3 loop spans 15 amino acids. The germline gives CDR1 SQVTM, CDR2 ANQGSEA. Deletions cut 0 bases from V and 0 bases from J, with 8 bases between. The DNA of the CDR3 is TGCAGCGTTGAAGACAGGGCCTCAACTAATGAAAAACTGTTTTTT. This translates into CSVEDRASTNEKLFF.

The rearrangement uses TRBV25-1 and TRBJ2-7; D ambiguous. V gave up 11 bases and J gave up 4 bases, with 3 bases separating them. The germline V gene encodes CDR1 MGHDK and CDR2 SYGVNS. CDR3 length: 8 residues. CDR3 sequence: CASYEQYF. The CDR3 DNA reads TGTGCCTCGTACGAGCAGTACTTC.

This sequence joins TRBV27 and TRBJ2-5, with TRBD2 as a possible D gene (6 bases). Germline CDR1 reads MNHEY; CDR2 reads SMNVEV (reference sequence). Trimming left V 4 bases short and J 2 bases short, with 11 bases between. The CDR3 runs to 14 residues. The CDR3 DNA reads TGTGCCAGCAGTTCGGGACTTCTACAAGAGACCCAGTACTTC. It is translated as CASSSGLLQETQYF.

The chain combines TRBV28 with TRBJ2-6; possible D gene TRBD2, 6 bases. Germline V gene data show CDR1 as MDHEN and CDR2 as SYDVKM. The CDR3 consists of 18 residues. Deletions cut 6 bases from V and 0 bases from J, with 18 bases between. This chain's CDR3 is CASSLTGTFVSGANVLTF. The CDR3 coding sequence is TGTGCCAGCAGCTTAACCGGGACTTTTGTCTCTGGGGCCAACGTCCTGACTTTC.

Here the CDR3 DNA reads TGTGCCTGGAGTAGGACAGGGAGCAATCAGCCCCAGCATTTT. The encoded protein is CAWSRTGSNQPQHF. The gene calls are TRBV30 and TRBJ1-5; TRBD1 agrees at 8 bases. The CDR3 is 14 amino acids. CDR1 is GTSNPN and CDR2 is SVGIG in the germline V gene (reference sequence). V lost 2 bases to trimming and J lost 1 base; unmatched junction nucleotides: 1.

V and J are TRBV11-3 and TRBJ2-3; TRBD2 is a possible D gene (5 bases). Germline-derived CDR1 and CDR2 are SGHNT and YENEEA. The CDR3 contains 15 residues. The V end lost 3 bases, the J end lost 2 bases, and 12 bases lay between the germline ends. For the CDR3, the DNA is TGTGCCAGCAGCTTGAGGGAAAGGACCACAGATACGCAGTATTTT. Protein sequence: CASSLRERTTDTQYF. Variable domain in full (rest from reference TRBV11-3 and TRBJ2-3): EAGVVQSPRYKIIEKKQPVAFWCNPISGHNTLYWYLQNLGQGPELLIRYENEEAVDDSQLPKDRFSAERLKGVDSTLKIQPAELGDSAVYLCASSLRERTTDTQYFGPGTRLTVL.

To note about this clone: Other DNA sequences in the same sample also yield this CDR3. The gene calls are TRBV5-1 and TRBJ2-7; 9 nucleotides align to TRBD1. The V segment lost 2 bases and the J segment 5 bases; nucleotides outside the gene matches: 5. From germline, CDR1 is SGHRS and CDR2 YFSETQ. This CDR3 has 14 residues. Here the CDR3 reads CASSLGQGIDEQYF. Written as DNA, the CDR3 is TGCGCCAGCAGCTTAGGACAGGGGATCGACGAGCAGTACTTC. Together with reference TRBV5-1 and TRBJ2-7, the CDR3 gives the full variable domain: KAGVTQTPRYLIKTRGQQVTLSCSPISGHRSVSWYQQTPGQGLQFLFEYFSETQRNKGNFPGRFSGRQFSNSRSEMNVSTLELGDSALYLCASSLGQGIDEQYFGPGTRLTVT.

The V and J genes are TRBV28 and TRBJ2-1; TRBD2 matches at 8 bases. V was clipped by 2 bases and J by 1 base; unmatched bases: 13. CDR1 and CDR2 (germline): MDHEN, SYDVKM. The CDR3 spans 19 residues. The CDR3 spells CASSLIRSLAGKSYNEQFF. As DNA, the CDR3 is TGTGCCAGCAGTTTAATTCGGTCGTTAGCGGGGAAGTCCTACAATGAGCAGTTCTTC.

The rearrangement links TRBV27 to TRBJ2-7, with 10 nucleotides matching TRBD2. Germline values: CDR1 MNHEY, CDR2 SMNVEV (reference sequence). The CDR3 sequence is 19 residues long. Trimming cost V 6 bases and J 4 bases; bases outside gene matches: 21. The CDR3 nucleotides read TGTGCCAGCAGACCCCTCAGTCCGTCAAGAGCGGGAGGGCCGTACGAGCAGTACTTC. The encoded protein is CASRPLSPSRAGGPYEQYF.

The rearrangement joins TRBV10-3 to TRBJ1-1; maybe TRBD1 (5 bases). Germline CDR1 ENHRY, CDR2 SYGVKD. CDR3 length: 14 amino acids. The V gene lost 10 bases and the J gene lost 5 bases, with 20 bases spanning the gap. In DNA, the CDR3 is TGTGCCAGCATAGGACACATCCAAGGGACTGAAGCTTTCTTT. This encodes CASIGHIQGTEAFF.

This chain joins TRBV9 and TRBJ1-1; tentatively, D is TRBD1 (6 bases). The CDR3 spans 14 residues. Trimming removed 3 bases from V and 4 bases from J, with 13 bases in between. CDR1 is SGDLS and CDR2 is YYNGEE in the germline V gene. CDR3 DNA: TGTGCCAGCAGCGCAGGGGCCGGTCGCACTGAAGCTTTCTTT. It specifies CASSAGAGRTEAFF.

The CDR3 sequence is CASSLGWSYEQYF. The CDR3 DNA is TGTGCCAGCAGCCTCGGTTGGTCCTACGAGCAGTACTTC. This chain connects TRBV7-2 to TRBJ2-7; D is unclear. The CDR3 totals 13 residues. V lost 5 bases to trimming and J lost 1 base, with 9 bases between them. The germline V gene encodes CDR1 SGHTA and CDR2 FQGNSA.

The rearrangement uses TRBV6-5 and TRBJ1-1, with D possibly TRBD1 on 6 matching bases. This CDR3 region has 14 residues. The V gene's germline CDR1 is MNHEY and CDR2 SVGAGI. V gave up 5 bases and J gave up 3 bases, with 13 bases separating them. The CDR3: CASSNRAVDTEAFF. The CDR3 DNA sequence: TGTGCCAGCAGTAACAGGGCTGTGGACACTGAAGCTTTCTTT.

The chain employs TRBV29-1 and TRBJ1-1; D may be TRBD1 (5 bases). The germline V gene has CDR1 SQVTM and CDR2 ANQGSEA. V was pared by 2 bases and J by 4 bases, with 8 bases between. The CDR3 is made up of 12 amino acids. The CDR3 reads CSVEFGGTEAFF. The CDR3 region has the DNA TGCAGCGTTGAATTCGGGGGCACTGAAGCTTTCTTT.

This chain connects TRBV5-1 to TRBJ1-1, with 8 bases matching TRBD1. V lost 0 bases, J lost 0 bases, and 4 bases stayed unmatched. The germline gives CDR1 SGHRS, CDR2 YFSETQ. The CDR3 totals 16 residues. The DNA for the CDR3 is TGCGCCAGCAGCTTGGGACTGACAGGGGTGAACACTGAAGCTTTCTTT. Translating gives CASSLGLTGVNTEAFF.

The CDR3 here is CASSLEGERYEQYF. In nucleotides, the CDR3 is TGTGCCAGCAGCTTGGAAGGGGAAAGGTACGAGCAGTACTTC. The chain joins TRBV5-5 to TRBJ2-7; TRBD1 is a possible D gene (5 bases). CDR3 length equals 14 residues. V was cut by 0 bases and J by 4 bases, with 11 bases left in between. Germline CDR1 is SGHKS and CDR2 is YYEKEE (reference sequence).

The genes are TRBV30 and TRBJ1-1; D unresolved. With 8 bases removed from V and 0 bases from J, the gap between germline ends came to 22 bases. The germline CDR1 and CDR2 sequences are GTSNPN and SVGIG (reference sequence). The CDR3 covers 16 residues. CDR3 nucleotides: TGTGCCCGGGAGAGGGCAGGCGACCCAATGAACACTGAAGCTTTCTTT. It codes for CARERAGDPMNTEAFF.

This rearrangement joins TRBV5-6 to TRBJ2-1; 15 positions agree with TRBD2. The CDR3 length is 15 residues. Trimming at V came to 3 bases and at J to 10 bases, leaving 5 bases not matched to a gene. Germline V CDR1 and CDR2: SGHDT, YYEEEE. CDR3 DNA sequence: TGTGCCAGCAGCTGGGGACTAGCGGGGGGAGGAGAGCAGTTCTTC. It translates to CASSWGLAGGGEQFF. Full variable domain (missing parts from reference TRBV5-6 and TRBJ2-1): DAGVTQSPTHLIKTRGQQVTLRCSPKSGHDTVSWYQQALGQGPQFIFQYYEEEERQRGNFPDRFSGHQFPNYSSELNVNALLLGDSALYLCASSWGLAGGGEQFFGPGTRLTVL.